Presented here are 16 T cell receptor beta chains from one specimen sequenced in a study of T cells after posttransplantation cyclophosphamide listed by TCRdb under 2016. The library was generated by the immunoSEQ multiplex PCR assay. The table comes from immuneACCESS by way of TCRdb, which keeps in-frame sequences with V and J called. Part of the clones is missing from these tables; in studies checked, under half for an unresolved V gene and the rest for unknown reasons. The sample counts tens of thousands of clones, each observed more than once. The ten largest clonotypes hold about 2% of the sample. Specimen: PBMCs. These receptors were taken from a man aged 35 to 55 in good health, CMV-negative, and a related stem cell transplant donor.

This clone was found many times. V usage is TRBV19 and J usage is TRBJ2-3; TRBD2 is a possible D gene (5 bases). Per the germline V gene, CDR1 is LNHDA and CDR2 is SQIVND (reference sequence). The length of the CDR3 is 12 residues. V lost 3 bases to trimming and J lost 6 bases, with 7 bases between them. DNA of the CDR3: TGTGCCAGTAGTATCCAGCGGGATACGCAGTATTTT. Its protein is CASSIQRDTQYF.

This clone was counted between two and nine times. The chain carries TRBV11-3 and TRBJ2-2, with 8 bases aligning to TRBD2. The CDR3 totals 15 residues. Per germline, CDR1 SGHNT and CDR2 YENEEA. The V segment lost 5 bases and the J segment 2 bases; nucleotides outside the gene matches: 4. The CDR3 loop reads CASSTTSGNTGELFF. The CDR3 bases are TGTGCCAGCAGCACCACTAGCGGTAACACCGGGGAGCTGTTTTTT.

The table lists this clone with many counts. The chain has TRBV10-2 and TRBJ2-7; the D gene is possibly TRBD1 (6 bases). The CDR3 extends over 14 amino acids. The V gene's germline CDR1 is WSHSY and CDR2 SAAADI. With 6 bases removed from V and 0 bases from J, the gap between germline ends came to 12 bases. CDR3 bases: TGCGCCAGCAGGACTACAGGGAACTCCTACGAGCAGTACTTC. Residues: CASRTTGNSYEQYF.

This clone was recorded many times. The V gene is TRBV7-2, the J gene TRBJ1-3; D call uncertain. Trimming pared 5 bases from V and 3 bases from J, leaving 14 bases between. CDR3 size: 15 residues. Germline V gene data show CDR1 as SGHTA and CDR2 as FQGNSA. This CDR3 is CASSPQIRSGNTIYF. The DNA for the CDR3 is TGTGCCAGCAGCCCCCAGATTAGGAGTGGAAACACCATATATTTT.

The sample holds many counts of this clone. The chain uses TRBV10-3 and TRBJ1-4; 8 nucleotides match TRBD1. The CDR3 is 11 amino acids. V trimming: 10 bases; J trimming: 5 bases; junction bases outside the gene matches: 0. Germline values: CDR1 ENHRY, CDR2 SYGVKD. The DNA for the CDR3 is TGTGCCACAGGGGGCAATGAAAAACTGTTTTTT. Its translation is CATGGNEKLFF.

This clone was recorded at least ten times. The V gene is TRBV5-1, the J gene TRBJ2-5; 7 bases are shared with TRBD2. Germline V gene lookup returns CDR1 SGHRS and CDR2 YFSETQ. The CDR3 has 15 amino acids. The V and J ends lost 2 bases and 7 bases, in that order; junction bases with no gene match: 11. CDR3: CASSLPTSQWGTQYF. The CDR3 coding sequence is TGCGCCAGCAGCTTACCGACTAGCCAATGGGGGACCCAGTACTTC.

This clone was counted at least ten times. The V and J genes are TRBV14 and TRBJ2-5; D is undetermined. Germline assignment: CDR1 SGHDN and CDR2 FVKESK. Trimming took 1 base from V and 9 from J, leaving 12 bases between them. This CDR3 is built from 13 residues. The CDR3, as DNA: TGTGCCAGCAGCCAAGTTCCCTACGCATCCCAGTACTTC. It is translated as CASSQVPYASQYF.

With respect to this clone: At one boundary the junction diverges from the germline segment, which might be a read error. Other DNA sequences in this sample translate to the same CDR3. The chain uses TRBV11-2 and TRBJ1-1, with 7 bases lining up with TRBD1. This CDR3 has 15 amino acids. Looked up from germline, CDR1 is SGHAT and CDR2 is FQNNGV. Written as DNA, the CDR3 is TGTGCCAGCAGCCGAACAGGGGAGAGGTACACTGAAGCTTTCTTC. Amino acid sequence: CASSRTGERYTEAFF.

This clone was seen many times. The J gene is TRBJ2-3, the V gene TRBV19; the match to TRBD1 covers 9 bases. This CDR3 region has 14 residues. Germline values: CDR1 LNHDA, CDR2 SQIVND (reference sequence). With V trimmed by 6 bases and J by 3 bases, 4 bases remained unmatched. CDR3 DNA sequence: TGTGCCAGTAGGGACAGGGGAATGACAGATACGCAGTATTTT. Its protein is CASRDRGMTDTQYF.

This clone has at least ten counts. This sequence joins TRBV7-9 and TRBJ2-2; D unclear. V lost 5 bases to trimming and J lost 4 bases, with 5 bases between them. CDR1 SEHNR and CDR2 FQNEAQ come from the germline V gene (reference sequence). The CDR3 has 12 residues. The chain's CDR3 is CASSLTTGELFF. CDR3 sequence (DNA): TGTGCCAGCAGCCTAACCACCGGGGAGCTGTTTTTT.

This clone was seen repeatedly, ten times or more. The chain couples TRBV18 to TRBJ1-1; 9 nucleotides align to TRBD1. The CDR3 runs to 13 residues. Germline CDR1 is KGHSH and CDR2 is LQKENI. V shed 8 bases and J 5 bases; nucleotides not matched to a gene: 6. As DNA, the CDR3 is TGTGCCAGCACACAGGGGGCGAGGACTGAAGCTTTCTTT. This encodes CASTQGARTEAFF.

This clone was seen at least ten times. The chain uses TRBV5-1 and TRBJ2-3; TRBD2 matches 7 bases. There are 15 residues in the CDR3. Per germline, CDR1 SGHRS and CDR2 YFSETQ. J was trimmed by 2 bases and V by 0 bases; bases with no gene match: 3. CDR3 nucleotides: TGCGCCAGCAGCTTGGGGGAGGGGCACACAGATACGCAGTATTTT. Amino acids: CASSLGEGHTDTQYF.

There are many counts of this clone. The chain joins TRBV7-6 to TRBJ2-1; 11 bases are shared with TRBD2. Germline loops: CDR1 SGHVS, CDR2 FNYEAQ. The V segment lost 2 bases and the J segment 7 bases; nucleotides outside the gene matches: 10. The CDR3 runs 17 residues. The CDR3 DNA sequence: TGTGCCAGCAGCTTATCTCTTACTAGCGGGAGTGTTAATGAGCAGTTCTTC. Its protein is CASSLSLTSGSVNEQFF.

This clone was counted at least ten times. This chain joins TRBV30 and TRBJ1-3, with TRBD1 as a possible D gene (6 bases). The V gene lost 3 bases and the J gene lost 0 bases, with 6 bases spanning the gap. The CDR3 has 13 amino acids. Germline V gives CDR1 GTSNPN, CDR2 SVGIG (reference sequence). DNA of the CDR3: TGTGCCTGGAGCAGGGGCTCTGGAAACACCATATATTTT. Protein: CAWSRGSGNTIYF.

There are many counts of this clone. V and J are TRBV2 and TRBJ1-6; TRBD1 agrees at 7 bases. J lost 14 bases, V lost 8 bases, and 15 bases had no gene match. Germline V gene data show CDR1 as SNHLY and CDR2 as FYNNEI. The CDR3 consists of 14 residues. The CDR3 coding sequence is TGTGCCAGCGGAGATGACAGGGAGTTTAGGGCCCTCCACTTT. It specifies CASGDDREFRALHF.

This clone has more than one count but fewer than ten. The chain has TRBV18 and TRBJ2-3; TRBD2 aligns across 8 bases. V lost 3 bases to trimming and J lost 4 bases; unmatched junction nucleotides: 15. The CDR3 has 18 amino acids. From germline, CDR1 is KGHSH and CDR2 LQKENI. The CDR3 is CASSPDGPGLGVADTQYF. In nucleotides, the CDR3 is TGTGCCAGCTCACCCGACGGACCGGGACTAGGGGTGGCAGATACGCAGTATTTT.